A single sample gave rise to the 8 T cell receptor beta chains below, sequenced in a study of blood T cell repertoires in COVID-19. Clones were sequenced by immunoSEQ multiplex PCR, and TCRdb holds only the in-frame ones, with some missing. The sample records some 270,000 clones, roughly nine tenths being singletons. The specimen sequenced was PBMCs or T cells enriched from blood (not recorded which). These receptors came from an older woman who had recovered from COVID-19.

V and J are TRBV6-6 and TRBJ1-2; D gene uncertain. The CDR3 is made up of 12 amino acids. Germline CDR1 and CDR2: MNHNY and SVGAGI (reference sequence). The V end was cut by 1 base, the J end by 8 bases, with 8 bases between. CDR3 nucleotide sequence: TGTGCCAGCAGTTACTTAGGAGGGGGCTACACCTTC. Protein sequence: CASSYLGGGYTF.

The gene calls are TRBV28 and TRBJ2-3; D not resolved. Germline V gives CDR1 MDHEN, CDR2 SYDVKM. The V end lost 1 base, the J end lost 6 bases, and 5 bases lay between the germline ends. The length of the CDR3 is 12 residues. The CDR3 spells CASSLFRDTQYF. DNA of the CDR3: TGTGCCAGCAGTTTATTCCGGGATACGCAGTATTTT.

This clone was counted only a few times. The CDR3 nucleotides are TGCGCCAGCAGCTGGGACAAGTCCTACAATGAGCAGTTCTTC. Translating it yields CASSWDKSYNEQFF. The chain has TRBV5-1 and TRBJ2-1; D is possibly TRBD1 (6 bases). Trimming removed 3 bases from V and 1 base from J, with 8 bases in between. The CDR3 totals 14 residues. Germline-derived CDR1 and CDR2 are SGHRS and YFSETQ. The full variable domain, completed using reference TRBV5-1 and TRBJ2-1, is KAGVTQTPRYLIKTRGQQVTLSCSPISGHRSVSWYQQTPGQGLQFLFEYFSETQRNKGNFPGRFSGRQFSNSRSEMNVSTLELGDSALYLCASSWDKSYNEQFFGPGTRLTVL.

V is TRBV4-2 and J is TRBJ2-5; TRBD2 matches at 9 bases. CDR3 size: 18 residues. CDR1 is LGHNA, CDR2 YNFKEQ, per germline. V trimming: 1 base; J trimming: 4 bases; junction bases outside the gene matches: 13. DNA of the CDR3: TGTGCCAGCAGCCAAGGAGGAGTAGCGGGAGTGCGGGGAGAGACCCAGTACTTC. It encodes CASSQGGVAGVRGETQYF.

The chain couples TRBV27 to TRBJ2-7, with D unclear. The V gene lost 1 base and the J gene lost 0 bases, with 4 bases spanning the gap. The CDR3 is 13 residues long. Germline V gives CDR1 MNHEY, CDR2 SMNVEV (reference sequence). The CDR3 region is CASSLYGSYEQYF. The CDR3 DNA sequence: TGTGCCAGCAGTTTATACGGCTCCTACGAGCAGTACTTC.

V and J are TRBV19 and TRBJ1-2, with 7 bases fitting TRBD1. The germline gives CDR1 LNHDA, CDR2 SQIVND (reference sequence). With V trimmed by 10 bases and J by 8 bases, 19 bases remained unmatched. The CDR3 is 15 residues long. The CDR3 DNA reads as TGTGCCACCAACTCGGAGACAGGGCACTTTAGAGGCTACACCTTC. As protein: CATNSETGHFRGYTF.

The chain is built from TRBV12-3 or TRBV12-4 and TRBJ1-4; TRBD1 agrees at 7 bases. CDR3 length: 13 amino acids. The V and J ends lost 8 bases and 4 bases, in that order; junction bases with no gene match: 4. The CDR3 protein is CASAGQHNEKLFF. DNA of the CDR3: TGTGCCAGCGCGGGACAGCATAATGAAAAACTGTTTTTT.

Worth noting for this clone: A much larger clone lies a single base off, so this may be a read error. Other nucleotide sequences from this sample produce the same CDR3. The gene calls are TRBV5-1 and TRBJ2-3, with a weak D call TRBD2 (6 bases). There are 14 residues in the CDR3. V lost 5 bases and J 0 bases, leaving 10 bases between the germline ends. Germline V gene lookup returns CDR1 SGHRS and CDR2 YFSETQ. The CDR3 coding sequence is TGCGCCAGCAGGGCCGGGACTAGCACAGATACGCAGTATTTT. It translates to CASRAGTSTDTQYF. The full variable domain, rest sourced from reference TRBV5-1 and TRBJ2-3, is KAGVTQTPRYLIKTRGQQVTLSCSPISGHRSVSWYQQTPGQGLQFLFEYFSETQRNKGNFPGRFSGRQFSNSRSEMNVSTLELGDSALYLCASRAGTSTDTQYFGPGTRLTVL.